These 18 T cell receptor beta chains came from one sample sequenced in a study of CD8 T cells in Susac syndrome. RNA, at roughly 0.5 to 1 ug, was reverse transcribed with random hexamers. TCRdb recomputed calls from the immunoSEQ multiplex PCR reads with MiXCR, one row per CDR3 protein. The sample shows 150,000 or so distinct CDR3 sequences, around 95% of them seen only once. The sequenced sample was CD8+ T cells from PBMCs. Receptors originate from a human donor with multiple sclerosis.

The chain uses TRBV6-1 and TRBJ2-3; 8 positions agree with TRBD1. Germline V gene data show CDR1 as MNHNS and CDR2 as SASEGT. This CDR3 has 15 amino acids. V shed 5 bases, J shed 5 bases, and the junction held 9 bases outside the gene matches. CDR3 DNA sequence: TGTGCCAGCAGTAATCGTGGGACAGGAAAAGATACGCAGTATTTT. Protein product: CASSNRGTGKDTQYF.

The V and J genes are TRBV20-1 and TRBJ2-1; the match to TRBD2 covers 15 bases. Unmatched junction bases numbered 12, after V lost 6 bases and J lost 6 bases. The germline gives CDR1 DFQATT, CDR2 SNEGSKA (reference sequence). This CDR3 is 17 amino acids long. The CDR3 loop is CSADPYGTSGRSNEQFF. The DNA of the CDR3 is TGCAGTGCCGACCCCTACGGGACTAGCGGGAGGTCCAATGAGCAGTTCTTC.

The chain links TRBV7-9 to TRBJ2-7; D ambiguous. Germline V gene sequence: CDR1 SEHNR, CDR2 FQNEAQ (reference sequence). Between the trimmed V and J ends, which lost 5 bases and 3 bases, there was a span of 8 bases. This CDR3 region has 12 residues. The CDR3 nucleotides read TGTGCCAGCAGCCGTGTGCTCTACGAGCAGTACTTC. This codes for CASSRVLYEQYF.

This chain uses TRBV27 with TRBJ1-1; 7 bases align to TRBD1. The V gene's germline CDR1 is MNHEY and CDR2 SMNVEV (reference sequence). The CDR3 length is 11 residues. The V and J ends lost 10 bases and 4 bases, in that order; junction bases with no gene match: 3. CDR3 amino acids: CATGTATEAFF. The CDR3 nucleotides read TGTGCCACCGGGACAGCCACTGAAGCTTTCTTT.

This clonotype has only one observation. The J gene is TRBJ2-3, the V gene TRBV20-1; no clear D. Germline loops: CDR1 DFQATT, CDR2 SNEGSKA (reference sequence). Trimming removed 2 bases from V and 6 bases from J, with 6 bases in between. The CDR3 totals 11 residues. CDR3 in amino acids: CSARSSDTQYF. CDR3 nucleotides: TGCAGTGCTAGATCTTCGGATACGCAGTATTTT.

The chain employs TRBV6-5 and TRBJ1-2; D ambiguous. CDR3 length: 12 residues. Deletions cut 2 bases from V and 7 bases from J, with 8 bases between. Germline CDR1 MNHEY, CDR2 SVGAGI. The chain's CDR3 is CASSYPFGGYTF. In DNA, the CDR3 is TGTGCCAGCAGTTACCCATTTGGTGGCTACACCTTC.

The rearrangement links TRBV15 to TRBJ2-3, with D possibly called TRBD1 or TRBD2 (5 bases each). From germline, CDR1 is LNHNV and CDR2 YYDKDF (reference sequence). The CDR3 spans 17 residues. Trimming pared 0 bases from V and 4 bases from J, leaving 17 bases between. CDR3 coding DNA: TGTGCCACCAGCAGAGATGGTTCGAGAGGGGAAGCAGATACGCAGTATTTT. This codes for CATSRDGSRGEADTQYF.

Only one count was recorded for this clonotype. This chain uses TRBV19 with TRBJ1-5, with no clear D. CDR3 length equals 15 residues. Germline V CDR1 and CDR2: LNHDA, SQIVND (reference sequence). Trimming stripped 4 bases from V and 1 base from J, with 11 bases between. The CDR3 protein is CASSTAIRSNQPQHF. CDR3 DNA: TGTGCCAGTAGTACCGCCATCAGGAGCAATCAGCCCCAGCATTTT.

The chain couples TRBV27 to TRBJ2-7, with TRBD1 identical over 7 bases. V shed 5 bases, J shed 0 bases, and the junction held 7 bases outside the gene matches. This CDR3 comprises 15 residues. Germline V gives CDR1 MNHEY, CDR2 SMNVEV (reference sequence). The CDR3: CASSEDRYNSYEQYF. DNA of the CDR3: TGTGCCAGCAGTGAGGACAGGTACAACTCCTACGAGCAGTACTTC.

The CDR3 region has the DNA TGTGCCAGCAGCCAAGCCCGGGGGGGCCTAACTAAGTCTAAGGGTCAGTTCTTC. It specifies CASSQARGGLTKSKGQFF. The chain is built from TRBV3-1 and TRBJ2-1, with 8 nucleotides matching TRBD2. Trimming removed 1 base from V and 13 bases from J; junction bases left unmatched: 21. Germline CDR1 LGHDT, CDR2 YNNKEL (reference sequence). The CDR3 spans 18 residues.

This clonotype was observed a handful of times. The CDR3 sequence is CASSLSDRGGYTF. In nucleotides, the CDR3 is TGTGCCAGCAGTTTAAGCGACAGGGGCGGCTACACCTTC. This chain connects TRBV27 to TRBJ1-2; 8 bases are shared with TRBD1. This CDR3 contains 13 residues. Germline lookup yields CDR1 MNHEY and CDR2 SMNVEV (reference sequence). The junction had 4 bases not matched to a gene; V was cut back by 2 bases and J by 8 bases.

This clonotype was detected once. The J gene is TRBJ1-1, the V gene TRBV28, with 8 bases identical to TRBD1. Germline V gene data show CDR1 as MDHEN and CDR2 as SYDVKM. The CDR3 spans 14 residues. J was trimmed by 4 bases and V by 6 bases; bases with no gene match: 7. CDR3 in amino acids: CASRRDRIFTEAFF. CDR3 DNA: TGTGCCAGCAGGAGGGACAGGATCTTCACTGAAGCTTTCTTT.

This clonotype was found once. V usage is TRBV9 and J usage is TRBJ2-1; the match to TRBD2 covers 7 bases. With 7 bases clipped from V and 13 bases from J, the junction kept 5 bases outside the gene matches. CDR3 length equals 10 residues. Per the germline V gene, CDR1 is SGDLS and CDR2 is YYNGEE. The DNA of the CDR3 is TGTGCCAGCGGCGGGAGTGGACAGTTCTTC. Translating gives CASGGSGQFF.

The V and J genes are TRBV5-6 and TRBJ1-2; D is unclear. The CDR3 is 17 amino acids. Trimming shortened V by 0 bases and J by 0 bases, and 15 bases separated the two germline ends. In germline, CDR1 is SGHDT, CDR2 YYEEEE. CDR3 coding DNA: TGTGCCAGCAGCTTGGTCCGACGAACCCCGTCTAACTATGGCTACACCTTC. Protein: CASSLVRRTPSNYGYTF.

This sequence joins TRBV2 and TRBJ1-2, with 10 bases fitting TRBD1. CDR1 is SNHLY and CDR2 is FYNNEI in the germline V gene. The CDR3 runs to 14 residues. The trim removed 7 bases at V and 5 bases at J, leaving 7 bases unmatched. The CDR3 loop reads CASIGQGVEYGYTF. CDR3 bases: TGTGCCAGCATTGGACAGGGGGTAGAGTATGGCTACACCTTC.

The rearrangement uses TRBV2 and TRBJ2-3, with 8 nucleotides matching TRBD1. CDR1 and CDR2 (germline): SNHLY, FYNNEI. V shed 8 bases and J 4 bases; nucleotides not matched to a gene: 2. The CDR3 is made up of 12 amino acids. The CDR3 bases are TGTGCCAGCGCACAGGGGGCAGATACGCAGTATTTT. Its protein is CASAQGADTQYF.

The V and J genes are TRBV27 and TRBJ2-7, with TRBD1 identical over 7 bases. V was clipped by 2 bases and J by 4 bases; unmatched bases: 11. The V gene's germline CDR1 is MNHEY and CDR2 SMNVEV (reference sequence). The CDR3 totals 16 residues. The CDR3 reads CASSLQGQEVPYEQYF. The CDR3 DNA reads as TGTGCCAGCAGTTTACAAGGACAGGAGGTACCTTACGAGCAGTACTTC.

The chain uses TRBV6-2 or TRBV6-3 and TRBJ2-1, with D maybe TRBD1 (5 bases). V lost 0 bases and J 9 bases, leaving 12 bases between the germline ends. CDR3 length: 14 amino acids. Germline-derived CDR1 and CDR2 are MNHEY and SVGEGT. CDR3 sequence (DNA): TGTGCCAGCAGTTACTCGAACAGGAGAGCTGAGCAGTTCTTC. Translation gives CASSYSNRRAEQFF.